Shown below are 30 T cell receptor beta chains from a single sample sequenced in a study of Ad26.COV2.S vaccination and SARS-CoV-2 variants. The treatment was: roughly 18 received Ad26.COV2.S at low or high dose, single or two shots; several received placebo; per-sample allocation not given. Repertoires come from day 63 after the first vaccine or placebo injection. TCRdb keeps only in-frame clones here, not all; method: immunoSEQ multiplex PCR. This sample carries approximately 240,000 clones, around nine tenths of them seen once, and the ten largest clones take roughly a tenth. The material sequenced was peripheral blood, taken in a trial of Ad26.COV2.S vaccine versus placebo. These TCRs come from a person between 18 and 59 years old who received the Ad26.COV2.S COVID-19 vaccine or a placebo.

The chain combines TRBV28 with TRBJ1-6; TRBD1 is a possible D gene (5 bases). The CDR3 runs to 14 residues. Germline CDR1 and CDR2: MDHEN and SYDVKM. Between the trimmed V and J ends, which lost 6 bases and 2 bases, there was a span of 8 bases. The CDR3 DNA sequence: TGTGCCAGCAGCGGGGACCCCTATAATTCACCCCTCCACTTT. Translated, it gives CASSGDPYNSPLHF. Looking up the rest from reference TRBV28 and TRBJ1-6 gives the full variable domain: DVKVTQSSRYLVKRTGEKVFLECVQDMDHENMFWYRQDPGLGLRLIYFSYDVKMKEKGDIPEGYSVSREKKERFSLILESASTNQTSMYLCASSGDPYNSPLHFGNGTRLTVT.

The chain combines TRBV7-2 with TRBJ2-7; D unclear. CDR1 SGHTA and CDR2 FQGNSA come from the germline V gene. The CDR3 is 14 residues long. V lost 4 bases and J lost 3, with 13 bases in between. CDR3 sequence reads: CASSSRQDVYEQYF. CDR3 coding DNA: TGTGCCAGCAGCTCTCGCCAAGACGTCTACGAGCAGTACTTC. The full variable domain, rest sourced from reference TRBV7-2 and TRBJ2-7, is GAGVSQSPSNKVTEKGKDVELRCDPISGHTALYWYRQSLGQGLEFLIYFQGNSAPDKSGLPSDRFSAERTGGSVSTLTIQRTQQEDSAVYLCASSSRQDVYEQYFGPGTRLTVT.

This chain uses TRBV6-1 with TRBJ1-2; 9 bases align to TRBD1. V shed 4 bases, J shed 2 bases, and the junction held 11 bases outside the gene matches. Germline V gene sequence: CDR1 MNHNS, CDR2 SASEGT. This CDR3 region has 17 residues. CDR3 protein: CASSVGGQGGGNYGYTF. The CDR3 coding sequence is TGTGCCAGCAGTGTTGGGGGACAGGGAGGAGGCAACTATGGCTACACCTTC.

This clone was detected only a few times. The chain joins TRBV2 to TRBJ1-6; tentatively, D is TRBD1 (5 bases). CDR1 SNHLY and CDR2 FYNNEI come from the germline V gene. Deletions cut 3 bases from V and 3 bases from J, with 9 bases between. The CDR3 sequence is 15 residues long. CDR3 nucleotides: TGTGCCAGCAGTGAGGGGGTACTCTATAATTCACCCCTCCACTTT. As protein: CASSEGVLYNSPLHF.

The rearrangement links TRBV7-2 to TRBJ2-3; D is unclear. The CDR3 sequence is 12 residues long. CDR1 SGHTA and CDR2 FQGNSA come from the germline V gene. The V gene lost 5 bases and the J gene lost 5 bases, with 8 bases spanning the gap. In DNA form, the CDR3 reads TGTGCCAGCAGCCCCAATCGAGATACGCAGTATTTT. Translating gives CASSPNRDTQYF.

CDR3 amino acids: CASSISTGGGSPLHF. The CDR3 bases are TGTGCCAGCAGCATCAGTACAGGGGGTGGTTCACCCCTCCACTTT. J is TRBJ1-6 and V is TRBV6-5; 8 nucleotides agree with TRBD1. The germline CDR1 and CDR2 sequences are MNHEY and SVGAGI. Losses at the gene ends were 6 bases for V and 9 bases for J; bases not matched to a gene: 10. The CDR3 runs to 15 residues.

The gene calls are TRBV5-4 and TRBJ2-7, with 9 nucleotides matching TRBD1. Germline CDR1 SGHNT, CDR2 YYREEE (reference sequence). V lost 4 bases to trimming and J lost 2 bases; unmatched junction nucleotides: 13. The CDR3 extends over 17 amino acids. CDR3 in amino acids: CASSPPPGQGTPYEQYF. The CDR3 nucleotides are TGTGCCAGCAGCCCACCCCCGGGACAGGGAACTCCCTACGAGCAGTACTTC. The complete variable domain, with remaining parts taken from reference TRBV5-4 and TRBJ2-7, reads ETGVTQSPTHLIKTRGQQVTLRCSSQSGHNTVSWYQQALGQGPQFIFQYYREEENGRGNFPPRFSGLQFPNYSSELNVNALELDDSALYLCASSPPPGQGTPYEQYFGPGTRLTVT.

The chain links TRBV11-3 to TRBJ1-6; tentatively, D is TRBD1 (6 bases). Germline CDR1 SGHNT, CDR2 YENEEA. With 4 bases removed from V and 3 bases from J, the gap between germline ends came to 10 bases. This CDR3 spans 15 amino acids. The CDR3 loop reads CASSSRQVYNSPLHF. The CDR3 DNA reads TGTGCCAGCAGCTCGCGACAGGTCTATAATTCACCCCTCCACTTT.

The CDR3 DNA reads TGTGCCAGCAGCTTAGACGGGGGGAACAATCAGCCCCAGCATTTT. Encoded protein: CASSLDGGNNQPQHF. This chain uses TRBV11-2 with TRBJ1-5; D is possibly TRBD1 (5 bases). The V and J ends lost 0 bases and 3 bases respectively, with 9 bases between them. The germline V gene has CDR1 SGHAT and CDR2 FQNNGV. The CDR3 is made up of 15 amino acids. Full variable domain (outside the CDR3, taken from reference TRBV11-2 and TRBJ1-5): EAGVAQSPRYKIIEKRQSVAFWCNPISGHATLYWYQQILGQGPKLLIQFQNNGVVDDSQLPKDRFSAERLKGVDSTLKIQPAKLEDSAVYLCASSLDGGNNQPQHFGDGTRLSIL.

The DNA of the CDR3 is TGTGCCAGCAGCGCCGGTCTTTTGGGGGTCGGGGAGAACACCGGGGAGCTGTTTTTT. It translates to CASSAGLLGVGENTGELFF. The V and J genes are TRBV9 and TRBJ2-2, with D tentatively TRBD1 or TRBD2 (5 bases each). The length of the CDR3 is 19 residues. Per the germline V gene, CDR1 is SGDLS and CDR2 is YYNGEE. Trimming pared 3 bases from V and 1 base from J, leaving 22 bases between.

V usage is TRBV19 and J usage is TRBJ2-3; 8 positions agree with TRBD2. Germline CDR1 reads LNHDA; CDR2 reads SQIVND (reference sequence). The CDR3 is 15 residues long. V was clipped by 3 bases and J by 4 bases; unmatched bases: 6. CDR3 sequence reads: CASSISGLVADTQYF. The CDR3 coding sequence is TGTGCCAGTAGTATCTCGGGACTAGTGGCAGATACGCAGTATTTT.

CDR3 nucleotides: TGTGCCAGCAGCACAGGGAACCCCTACGAGCAGTACTTC. Its translation is CASSTGNPYEQYF. This rearrangement joins TRBV6-5 to TRBJ2-7, with a tentative D call TRBD1 (6 bases). V dropped 6 bases and J dropped 2 bases, with 11 bases sitting between them. Germline CDR1 and CDR2: MNHEY and SVGAGI. This CDR3 has 13 amino acids.

The table lists this clone with a count of one. The chain recombines TRBV30 with TRBJ2-5; D is undetermined. This CDR3 is built from 11 residues. V was cut by 2 bases and J by 4 bases, with 5 bases left in between. CDR1 and CDR2 (germline): GTSNPN, SVGIG (reference sequence). The CDR3 sequence: CAWSLGETQYF. The CDR3 DNA is TGTGCCTGGAGTTTAGGAGAGACCCAGTACTTC.

The chain uses TRBV30 and TRBJ1-1; D possibly corresponds to TRBD1 (6 bases). With 0 bases removed from V and 7 bases from J, the gap between germline ends came to 15 bases. Looked up from germline, CDR1 is GTSNPN and CDR2 is SVGIG (reference sequence). The CDR3 length is 14 residues. CDR3 loop: CAWSVGAADGEAFF. CDR3 coding DNA: TGTGCCTGGAGTGTGGGGGCGGCTGACGGTGAAGCTTTCTTT.

CDR3 sequence (DNA): TGTGCCAGCAGTACGAGGAGCAATCAGCCCCAGCATTTT. This codes for CASSTRSNQPQHF. The V gene is TRBV6-5, the J gene TRBJ1-5; no clear D gene. Trimming removed 5 bases at V and 1 base at J, with 6 bases between. The CDR3 extends over 13 amino acids. Germline V CDR1 and CDR2: MNHEY, SVGAGI.

The rearrangement uses TRBV5-6 and TRBJ2-7; no firm D call. Germline-derived CDR1 and CDR2 are SGHDT and YYEEEE. The CDR3 consists of 13 residues. V was trimmed by 2 bases and J by 6 bases, leaving 12 bases between them. CDR3 sequence reads: CASSFIPRGEQYF. The CDR3 region has the DNA TGTGCCAGCAGCTTCATTCCCCGTGGCGAGCAGTACTTC. Variable domain in full (rest from reference TRBV5-6 and TRBJ2-7): DAGVTQSPTHLIKTRGQQVTLRCSPKSGHDTVSWYQQALGQGPQFIFQYYEEEERQRGNFPDRFSGHQFPNYSSELNVNALLLGDSALYLCASSFIPRGEQYFGPGTRLTVT.

The chain employs TRBV12-2 and TRBJ2-5; TRBD1 is the table's D call, not checked against the DNA. TRBV12-2 is tagged as a pseudogene. The CDR3 sequence is 15 residues long. The CDR3 DNA follows: TGTGCAAGTCGCTATCCCCAGGGGACGCCAGAGACCCAGTACTTC. Its translation is CASRYPQGTPETQYF.

The DNA for the CDR3 is TGTGCCAGCAGCCCCTCGGTTTACGAGCAGTACTTC. Its translation is CASSPSVYEQYF. V and J are TRBV12-3 or TRBV12-4 and TRBJ2-7; D gene unclear. Trimming left V 6 bases short and J 4 bases short, with 10 bases between. The CDR3 has 12 residues.

The CDR3 bases are TGTGGCAGCGGGGAAGGATCTGAGGGGGAGCAGTACTTC. It translates to CGSGEGSEGEQYF. The J gene is TRBJ2-7, the V gene TRBV10-3; 7 bases line up with TRBD2. CDR3 length equals 13 residues. Germline V gene sequence: CDR1 ENHRY, CDR2 SYGVKD.

The chain has TRBV10-3 and TRBJ2-1, with TRBD2 identical over 7 bases. After removal of 6 bases from V and 0 bases from J, the junction contained 5 bases not matched to a gene. CDR3 length: 15 residues. CDR1 and CDR2 (germline): ENHRY, SYGVKD. The DNA of the CDR3 is TGTGCCATCAGGATCGGGGGGAGCTCCTACAATGAGCAGTTCTTC. Its translation: CAIRIGGSSYNEQFF.

This clone was counted a single time. This sequence joins TRBV15 and TRBJ2-1; TRBD1 matches at 9 bases. CDR3 length: 14 residues. Germline values: CDR1 LNHNV, CDR2 YYDKDF (reference sequence). V shed 0 bases, J shed 11 bases, and the junction held 5 bases outside the gene matches. The CDR3 DNA reads as TGTGCCACCAGCAGAGAAAGGGACAGGGAGAAGCAGTTCTTC. Residues: CATSRERDREKQFF.

The rearrangement links TRBV7-9 to TRBJ2-3, with D hard to call. V shed 5 bases and J shed 4 bases, with 10 bases lying between them. The CDR3 consists of 13 residues. Germline CDR1 SEHNR, CDR2 FQNEAQ (reference sequence). CDR3 bases: TGTGCCAGCAGCCCCAAGGGCCCAGATACGCAGTATTTT. Translation gives CASSPKGPDTQYF.

J is TRBJ2-1 and V is TRBV2; TRBD1 matches at 10 bases. Germline CDR1 SNHLY, CDR2 FYNNEI. V lost 6 bases, J lost 5 bases, and 4 bases stayed unmatched. CDR3 length: 14 residues. DNA for the CDR3: TGTGCCAGCAGGGACAGGGGGTACGACAATGAGCAGTTCTTC. Translation gives CASRDRGYDNEQFF. The whole variable domain, filled in from reference TRBV2 and TRBJ2-1, reads EPEVTQTPSHQVTQMGQEVILRCVPISNHLYFYWYRQILGQKVEFLVSFYNNEISEKSEIFDDQFSVERPDGSNFTLKIRSTKLEDSAMYFCASRDRGYDNEQFFGPGTRLTVL.

This chain connects TRBV7-9 to TRBJ1-2; the match to TRBD1 covers 10 bases. CDR1 and CDR2 from the germline V gene are SEHNR and FQNEAQ (reference sequence). The CDR3 has 16 residues. The ends lost 1 base at V and 4 bases at J; junction bases unmatched: 6. The CDR3 DNA reads as TGTGCCAGCAGCTTAGGAACCGGGACAGGGGCCTATGGCTACACCTTC. Protein product: CASSLGTGTGAYGYTF.

This sequence joins TRBV7-9 and TRBJ1-5; D gene uncertain. The CDR3 extends over 15 amino acids. Germline CDR1 and CDR2: SEHNR and FQNEAQ (reference sequence). V lost 1 base and J lost 1, with 8 bases in between. CDR3 coding DNA: TGTGCCAGCAGCTTAGTTGGAGGAAGCAATCAGCCCCAGCATTTT. Translation gives CASSLVGGSNQPQHF. The whole variable domain, remainder taken from reference TRBV7-9 and TRBJ1-5, is DTGVSQNPRHKITKRGQNVTFRCDPISEHNRLYWYRQTLGQGPEFLTYFQNEAQLEKSRLLSDRFSAERPKGSFSTLEIQRTEQGDSAMYLCASSLVGGSNQPQHFGDGTRLSIL.

The chain uses TRBV15 and TRBJ2-5, with 12 bases aligning to TRBD2. The germline CDR1 and CDR2 sequences are LNHNV and YYDKDF (reference sequence). Germline trimming cut 3 bases from V and 5 bases from J; bases unmatched to any gene: 4. The CDR3 runs to 15 residues. CDR3: CATSSKTSGSETQYF. CDR3 coding DNA: TGTGCCACCAGCAGCAAGACTAGCGGGAGTGAGACCCAGTACTTC.

The chain joins TRBV5-1 to TRBJ2-1; weak D call: TRBD1 (6 bases). The germline V gene encodes CDR1 SGHRS and CDR2 YFSETQ. This CDR3 comprises 17 residues. V was shortened by 4 bases and J by 0 bases, with 17 bases between the two germline ends. In DNA, the CDR3 is TGCGCCAGCAGCGGGGGAGACACAGGGAGCTCCTACAATGAGCAGTTCTTC. Translation: CASSGGDTGSSYNEQFF.

This clone occurred once. Relative to the germline gene, one junction end is altered; a read error may explain this. Here the CDR3 DNA reads TGTGCCAGCAGTTTAGATTGGGACAGAGGCTTC. It yields the protein CASSLDWDRGF. The gene calls are TRBV12-3 or TRBV12-4 and TRBJ1-2; 7 nucleotides align to TRBD1. The CDR3 covers 11 residues.

This sequence joins TRBV9 and TRBJ2-1; 7 nucleotides agree with TRBD2. The V and J ends lost 3 bases and 2 bases, in that order; junction bases with no gene match: 17. The CDR3 totals 19 residues. Germline CDR1 reads SGDLS; CDR2 reads YYNGEE. The CDR3 region has the DNA TGTGCCAGCAGCGCGGGGGACGGGAGCGGGACTTTCACCTACAATGAGCAGTTCTTC. Translation: CASSAGDGSGTFTYNEQFF. The whole variable domain, remainder taken from reference TRBV9 and TRBJ2-1, is DSGVTQTPKHLITATGQRVTLRCSPRSGDLSVYWYQQSLDQGLQFLIQYYNGEERAKGNILERFSAQQFPDLHSELNLSSLELGDSALYFCASSAGDGSGTFTYNEQFFGPGTRLTVL.

The chain links TRBV19 to TRBJ1-2, with 7 nucleotides matching TRBD1. Germline V gene sequence: CDR1 LNHDA, CDR2 SQIVND (reference sequence). The CDR3 is made up of 13 amino acids. With 10 bases clipped from V and 3 bases from J, the junction kept 8 bases outside the gene matches. As DNA, the CDR3 is TGTGCCACCGACAGGCAGGGGGACTATGGCTACACCTTC. This translates into CATDRQGDYGYTF.